This T cell receptor beta chain was observed in a study of T cell responses to AZD1222 COVID-19 vaccine. Regarding the study as a whole: Females outnumbered males among donors, who were mostly white British; clonal diversity was possibly underestimated. Only a handful of AZD1222 recipients were seropositive at baseline. Reports indicate that nearly half of spike-specific TCRs are directed at unmutated variant regions.

Profiling relied on immunoSEQ multiplex PCR, and the TCRdb table lists in-frame clones only, not all of them. The table lists 150,000 to 200,000 clones, about 91% of them singletons. Details on this clone: Its antigen remains unknown.

This clonotype was sampled from an adult who received the AZD1222 COVID-19 vaccine. The specimen comprised peripheral blood, sampled 28 days after the second AZD1222 dose.

CDR3 bases: TGTGCCAGCGCTCCAGACAGGGGACCTGAAGCTTTCTTT. This sequence encodes CASAPDRGPEAFF. This chain joins TRBV6-6 and TRBJ1-1; 8 nucleotides agree with TRBD1. Germline-derived CDR1 and CDR2 are MNHNY and SVGAGI (reference sequence). J gave up 6 bases and V 8 bases, and 8 bases lay outside the gene matches. The CDR3 is 13 residues long.